These 20 T cell receptor beta chains were sequenced from one sample in a study of neoadjuvant nivolumab and ipilimumab in lung cancer. Measured with immunoSEQ multiplex PCR; TCRdb has only the in-frame clones, and not every one. The sample holds around 13,000 clones, under 70% seen once. The sequencing used peripheral blood, collected after neoadjuvant nivolumab, alone or with ipilimumab, at or shortly before surgery. The origin of the receptors is an adult with non-small cell lung cancer.

By share, this clone counts as medium-sized. The V gene is TRBV6-1, the J gene TRBJ2-7, with TRBD1 as a possible D gene (5 bases). The CDR3 length is 15 residues. Trimming removed 5 bases from V and 3 bases from J, with 17 bases in between. Looked up from germline, CDR1 is MNHNS and CDR2 is SASEGT. The CDR3 nucleotides are TGTGCCAGCAGTTCTAGGGCAGGGCAGCTCTACGAGCAGTACTTC. Residues: CASSSRAGQLYEQYF.

The chain links TRBV30 to TRBJ2-7; D remains unclear. The length of the CDR3 is 11 residues. Germline-derived CDR1 and CDR2 are GTSNPN and SVGIG (reference sequence). V was pared by 1 base and J by 11 bases, with 12 bases between. The CDR3 region has the DNA TGTGCCTGGAGTGGGAAAACAGTTGAGTACTTC. Residues: CAWSGKTVEYF.

This rearrangement joins TRBV5-1 to TRBJ2-3, with 12 bases identical to TRBD2. The V gene end was trimmed by 0 bases and the J gene end by 9 bases; junction bases not matched to a gene: 2. Germline lookup yields CDR1 SGHRS and CDR2 YFSETQ. This CDR3 spans 14 amino acids. The DNA of the CDR3 is TGCGCCAGCAGCTTGGACCTAGCGGGGGGGACGCAGTATTTT. Its protein is CASSLDLAGGTQYF.

The J gene is TRBJ2-6, the V gene TRBV5-1, with D possibly matching TRBD2 (5 bases). Looked up from germline, CDR1 is SGHRS and CDR2 is YFSETQ. This CDR3 is 15 amino acids long. V dropped 7 bases and J dropped 0 bases, with 11 bases sitting between them. DNA of the CDR3: TGCGCCAGCGGCCCCGAGGGCTCTGGGGCCAACGTCCTGACTTTC. Encoded protein: CASGPEGSGANVLTF.

The V call is TRBV5-1, the J call TRBJ2-7; the D is unclear. The CDR3 totals 15 residues. The germline gives CDR1 SGHRS, CDR2 YFSETQ. Deletions cut 1 base from V and 7 bases from J, with 18 bases between. The CDR3 loop is CASSLYGRRGEEQYF. The CDR3 DNA follows: TGCGCCAGCAGCTTGTACGGCAGGAGAGGAGAGGAGCAGTACTTC.

The chain joins TRBV7-9 to TRBJ1-1; D is undetermined. The CDR3 runs to 14 residues. The V and J ends lost 5 bases and 8 bases respectively, with 18 bases between them. Germline V CDR1 and CDR2: SEHNR, FQNEAQ (reference sequence). The CDR3 DNA reads as TGTGCCAGCAGCCGCTACAGCCTATACCCCGAAGCTTTCTTT. Protein: CASSRYSLYPEAFF.

This chain uses TRBV18 with TRBJ2-5; D call uncertain. CDR1 KGHSH and CDR2 LQKENI come from the germline V gene. This CDR3 is 14 amino acids long. Trimming took 0 bases from V and 1 from J, leaving 6 bases between them. In DNA form, the CDR3 reads TGTGCCAGCTCACCACCTTTTTCCCAAGAGACCCAGTACTTC. The encoded protein is CASSPPFSQETQYF.

The chain uses TRBV30 and TRBJ1-1; 8 bases agree with TRBD1. The CDR3 is 14 amino acids. Germline assignment: CDR1 GTSNPN and CDR2 SVGIG (reference sequence). V trimming: 0 bases; J trimming: 4 bases; junction bases outside the gene matches: 4. CDR3 in amino acids: CAWSVGQGRTEAFF. The DNA for the CDR3 is TGTGCCTGGAGTGTTGGACAGGGACGCACTGAAGCTTTCTTT.

The gene calls are TRBV30 and TRBJ1-1; 7 nucleotides match TRBD1. CDR3 size: 15 residues. The V and J ends lost 4 bases and 4 bases, in that order; junction bases with no gene match: 12. The V gene's germline CDR1 is GTSNPN and CDR2 SVGIG (reference sequence). The CDR3 is CAWNKYRGRSTEAFF. In nucleotides, the CDR3 is TGTGCCTGGAATAAATACAGGGGTAGGAGCACTGAAGCTTTCTTT.

In nucleotides, the CDR3 is TGCGCCAGCAGCCAAGATCGGCTCCCCTTGGAGACCCAGTACTTC. It yields the protein CASSQDRLPLETQYF. The gene calls are TRBV4-3 and TRBJ2-5; D remains ambiguous. The CDR3 totals 15 residues. In germline, CDR1 is LGHNA, CDR2 YSLEER. Trimming removed 0 bases at V and 5 bases at J, with 13 bases between.

This chain joins TRBV5-4 and TRBJ2-5; D call uncertain. This CDR3 spans 15 amino acids. Germline loops: CDR1 SGHNT, CDR2 YYREEE (reference sequence). Trimming took off 3 bases at V and 4 bases at J, with 16 bases between the two ends. The CDR3 sequence is CASSSMTQQVETQYF. For the CDR3, the DNA is TGTGCCAGCAGCTCGATGACCCAGCAAGTAGAGACCCAGTACTTC.

The rearrangement uses TRBV7-2 and TRBJ1-1, with 8 nucleotides matching TRBD1. The V and J ends lost 5 bases and 5 bases, in that order; junction bases with no gene match: 7. The CDR3 contains 14 residues. CDR1 and CDR2 from the germline V gene are SGHTA and FQGNSA. The DNA of the CDR3 is TGTGCCAGCAGCACCCGGACAGGGAGGACTGAAGCTTTCTTT. Translated: CASSTRTGRTEAFF.

The J gene is TRBJ2-7, the V gene TRBV5-1; 8 nucleotides line up with TRBD1. The germline V gene encodes CDR1 SGHRS and CDR2 YFSETQ. The CDR3 totals 14 residues. V was clipped by 1 base and J by 5 bases; unmatched bases: 5. In DNA, the CDR3 is TGCGCCAGCAGCTTGACAGGGGGAGAAAACGAGCAGTACTTC. It codes for CASSLTGGENEQYF. Full variable domain (missing parts from reference TRBV5-1 and TRBJ2-7): KAGVTQTPRYLIKTRGQQVTLSCSPISGHRSVSWYQQTPGQGLQFLFEYFSETQRNKGNFPGRFSGRQFSNSRSEMNVSTLELGDSALYLCASSLTGGENEQYFGPGTRLTVT.

The V gene is TRBV6-5, the J gene TRBJ1-2, with a weak D call TRBD1 (5 bases). V dropped 7 bases and J dropped 7 bases, with 16 bases sitting between them. Germline V gives CDR1 MNHEY, CDR2 SVGAGI. The CDR3 loop spans 13 amino acids. DNA of the CDR3: TGTGCCAGCACCCCGGGGCCCTCGGGTGGCTACACCTTC. The encoded protein is CASTPGPSGGYTF.

The chain recombines TRBV5-1 with TRBJ2-5; a weak D match, TRBD2 (6 bases). V dropped 0 bases and J dropped 2 bases, with 11 bases sitting between them. The germline CDR1 and CDR2 sequences are SGHRS and YFSETQ. CDR3 length: 15 residues. The CDR3 DNA reads as TGCGCCAGCAGCTTGGCCGGGGGTGGGCAAGAGACCCAGTACTTC. Translated: CASSLAGGGQETQYF.

This clone was seen a handful of times. V and J are TRBV5-1 and TRBJ1-2; 8 bases agree with TRBD1. Germline V gene sequence: CDR1 SGHRS, CDR2 YFSETQ. The V segment lost 5 bases and the J segment 3 bases; nucleotides outside the gene matches: 6. The CDR3 contains 14 residues. The CDR3 DNA sequence: TGCGCCAGCAGTCCCGGGACAGGACACTATGGCTACACCTTC. Amino acids: CASSPGTGHYGYTF. Supplemented by reference TRBV5-1 and TRBJ1-2, the full variable domain reads KAGVTQTPRYLIKTRGQQVTLSCSPISGHRSVSWYQQTPGQGLQFLFEYFSETQRNKGNFPGRFSGRQFSNSRSEMNVSTLELGDSALYLCASSPGTGHYGYTFGSGTRLTVV.

This clone was counted many times. V is TRBV5-1 and J is TRBJ2-7, with D possibly being TRBD1 (6 bases). Germline V lookup: CDR1 SGHRS, CDR2 YFSETQ. The CDR3 consists of 13 residues. The V end lost 4 bases, the J end lost 8 bases, and 16 bases lay between the germline ends. In nucleotides, the CDR3 is TGCGCCAGCAGCCTAAACAACAGGGAGAAGCAGTACTTC. This sequence encodes CASSLNNREKQYF.

The rearrangement joins TRBV11-2 to TRBJ1-2, with TRBD1 matching over 8 bases. J gave up 4 bases and V 0 bases, and 7 bases lay outside the gene matches. Germline V CDR1 and CDR2: SGHAT, FQNNGV. The CDR3 has 16 amino acids. CDR3 in DNA: TGTGCCAGCAGCTTAGATAGTGGGACAGGTCCCTATGGCTACACCTTC. Its translation is CASSLDSGTGPYGYTF.

The chain recombines TRBV7-9 with TRBJ2-7; D uncertain. V dropped 4 bases and J dropped 0 bases, with 4 bases sitting between them. CDR3 length: 12 residues. Germline V lookup: CDR1 SEHNR, CDR2 FQNEAQ (reference sequence). CDR3 bases: TGTGCCAGCAGCTCCCTCTCCTACGAGCAGTACTTC. This sequence encodes CASSSLSYEQYF.

This CDR3 reads CSVVPRAGGTDTQYF. The CDR3 DNA follows: TGCAGCGTTGTACCCAGAGCGGGAGGTACAGATACGCAGTATTTT. The chain links TRBV29-1 to TRBJ2-3; 9 bases line up with TRBD2. CDR1 is SQVTM, CDR2 ANQGSEA, per germline. V gave up 4 bases and J gave up 3 bases; unmatched junction bases: 8. The CDR3 length is 15 residues.